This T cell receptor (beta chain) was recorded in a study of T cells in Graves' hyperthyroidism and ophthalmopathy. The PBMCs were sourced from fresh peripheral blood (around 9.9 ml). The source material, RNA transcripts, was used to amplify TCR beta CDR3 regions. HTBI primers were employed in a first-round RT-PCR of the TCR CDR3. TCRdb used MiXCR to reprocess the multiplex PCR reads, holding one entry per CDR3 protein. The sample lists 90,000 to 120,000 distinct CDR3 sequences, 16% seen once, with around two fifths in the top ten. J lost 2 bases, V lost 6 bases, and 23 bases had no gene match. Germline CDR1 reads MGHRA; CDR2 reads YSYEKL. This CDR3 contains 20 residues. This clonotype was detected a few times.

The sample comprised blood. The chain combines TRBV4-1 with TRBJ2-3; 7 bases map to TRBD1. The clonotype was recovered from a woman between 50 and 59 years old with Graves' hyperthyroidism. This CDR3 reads CASSRQVSGGSGTLTDTQYF. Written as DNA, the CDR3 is TGCGCCAGCAGTCGCCAAGTGTCAGGGGGATCGGGAACCCTCACAGATACGCAGTATTTT.